These T cell receptor beta chains were read from a single sample in a study of cytomegalovirus exposure and HLA in healthy donors. Profiling relied on immunoSEQ multiplex PCR, and the TCRdb table lists in-frame clones only, not all of them. This sample has approximately 89,000 clones; about 76% occur once, and the top ten carry around 10%. The specimen was PBMCs. The receptors derive from a man aged 30 to 39 in good health and CMV-seropositive. Each CDR3 is given with its conserved first and last residue. D genes are given only for firm matches. Clone sizes are given selectively: once, few, many, or a class where the clone is expanded.

>TRBV5-1|NA|TRBJ2-1|TRBD1
CASSIGQGAYNEQFF
TGCGCCAGCAGCATCGGACAGGGGGCTTACAATGAGCAGTTCTTC
>TRBV7-2|NA|TRBJ2-5|NA
CASSLSLWQIKETQYF
TGTGCCAGCAGCTTAAGTCTCTGGCAGATAAAAGAGACCCAGTACTTC
>TRBV2|NA|TRBJ2-2|TRBD1
CASSAGQGGVGELFF
TGTGCCAGCAGTGCGGGACAGGGGGGGGTCGGGGAGCTGTTTTTT
>TRBV7-8|NA|TRBJ2-7|TRBD2
CASSHRLAAYEQYF
TGTGCCAGCAGCCACCGACTAGCCGCCTACGAGCAGTACTTC
>TRBV15|NA|TRBJ1-5|NA
CATSRVGRDQPQHF
TGTGCCACCAGCAGAGTAGGGAGGGATCAGCCCCAGCATTTT
>TRBV6-1|NA|TRBJ1-5|NA
CASSEVGGSNQPQHF
TGTGCCAGCAGTGAAGTCGGGGGTAGCAATCAGCCCCAGCATTTT
>TRBV18|NA|TRBJ1-2|NA
CASSGQVYGYTF
TGTGCCAGCTCAGGGCAGGTCTATGGCTACACCTTC
>TRBV11-3|NA|TRBJ1-5|NA
CASSLDPGRNSNQPQHF
TGTGCCAGCAGCTTAGATCCCGGCAGGAATAGCAATCAGCCCCAGCATTTT
>TRBV2|few|TRBJ1-2|NA
CASWDQGSYGYTF
TGTGCCAGCTGGGATCAGGGGAGCTATGGCTACACCTTC
>TRBV10-3|NA|TRBJ2-5|NA
CAISDATAQETQYF
TGTGCCATCAGTGACGCGACAGCCCAAGAGACCCAGTACTTC
>TRBV28|few|TRBJ2-2|TRBD2
CASSLGLAGFTGELFF
TGTGCCAGCAGTTTAGGGCTAGCGGGTTTCACCGGGGAGCTGTTTTTT
>TRBV19|NA|TRBJ1-2|TRBD1
CASSPLGTGGKYGYTF
TGTGCCAGTAGTCCGCTCGGGACAGGCGGAAAATATGGCTACACCTTC
>TRBV10-3|NA|TRBJ2-3|NA
CAIRKSTGLSSTDTQYF
TGTGCCATCAGGAAAAGCACAGGGCTCTCTAGCACAGATACGCAGTATTTT
>TRBV6-5|NA|TRBJ2-7|NA
CASSYSGRTYEQYF
TGTGCCAGCAGTTACTCCGGGAGAACCTACGAGCAGTACTTC
>TRBV7-9|NA|TRBJ1-5|NA
CSSSSSHNTNQPQHF
TGTTCCAGCAGCTCCTCCCATAACACAAATCAGCCCCAGCATTTT
>TRBV6-5|once|TRBJ1-6|NA
CASSYSARVVTPLHF
TGTGCCAGCAGTTACTCGGCCAGGGTGGTGACACCCCTCCACTTT
>TRBV7-2|NA|TRBJ2-7|TRBD1
CASSLVSGTGAYEQYF
TGTGCCAGCAGCTTAGTTTCCGGGACAGGAGCTTACGAGCAGTACTTC
>TRBV30|NA|TRBJ2-2|NA
CAWEDTGELFF
TGTGCCTGGGAGGATACCGGGGAGCTGTTTTTT
>TRBV4-3|few|TRBJ2-7|TRBD1
CASSHPGQGGSYEQYF
TGCGCCAGCAGCCATCCCGGACAGGGGGGTAGCTACGAGCAGTACTTC
>TRBV29-1|few|TRBJ2-7|TRBD1
CSVEETRDSYEQYF
TGCAGCGTTGAAGAAACCCGGGACAGCTACGAGCAGTACTTC
>TRBV27|NA|TRBJ2-5|NA
CASSRRETETQYF
TGTGCCAGCAGTCGGAGGGAAACGGAGACCCAGTACTTC
>TRBV14|few|TRBJ2-1|TRBD2
CASSRASGGRYNEQFF
TGTGCCAGCAGCCGGGCTAGCGGGGGGCGATACAATGAGCAGTTCTTC
>TRBV7-9|NA|TRBJ1-2|TRBD1
CSSSSSGTGGLGYTF
TGTTCCAGCAGCTCCTCCGGGACAGGGGGCCTTGGCTACACCTTC
>TRBV7-2|NA|TRBJ1-1|NA
CASSLVRTTENTEAFF
TGTGCCAGCAGCTTGGTCCGAACCACAGAGAACACTGAAGCTTTCTTT
>TRBV7-8|NA|TRBJ2-1|NA
CASQKGLGNEQFF
TGTGCCAGCCAAAAGGGGCTAGGCAATGAGCAGTTCTTC
>TRBV2|NA|TRBJ1-5|TRBD1
CASRARGSQPQHF
TGTGCCAGCAGGGCCAGGGGGAGTCAGCCCCAGCATTTT
>TRBV5-1|NA|TRBJ2-3|TRBD2
CASSGSGGSTDTQYF
TGCGCCAGCAGCGGTAGCGGGGGGAGCACAGATACGCAGTATTTT
>TRBV2|NA|TRBJ2-5|NA
CASSDGGSETQYF
TGTGCCAGCAGTGACGGGGGTTCCGAGACCCAGTACTTC
>TRBV2|NA|TRBJ1-2|NA
CASMPDYGYTF
TGTGCCAGCATGCCGGACTATGGCTACACCTTC
>TRBV28|NA|TRBJ2-4|TRBD2
CASSRAGGTKNIQYF
TGTGCCAGCAGTCGAGCGGGGGGTACCAAAAACATTCAGTACTTC
>TRBV27|NA|TRBJ1-6|NA
CASRVGSGNSPLHF
TGTGCCAGCAGGGTTGGATCGGGGAATTCACCCCTCCACTTT
>TRBV2|NA|TRBJ2-2|NA
CASSLRRGPGELFF
TGTGCCAGCAGCCTCAGGAGGGGTCCCGGGGAGCTGTTTTTT
>TRBV6-5|few|TRBJ1-5|TRBD1
CASSLTGLSQPQHF
TGTGCCAGCAGCCTGACAGGGCTCTCTCAGCCCCAGCATTTT
>TRBV5-6|NA|TRBJ1-1|TRBD1
CASSLIGQDTEAFF
TGTGCCAGCAGCTTGATCGGACAGGACACTGAAGCTTTCTTT
>TRBV7-9|few|TRBJ1-4|TRBD1
CASSLVAGQGLATNEKLFF
TGTGCCAGCAGCTTAGTGGCGGGACAGGGACTGGCAACTAATGAAAAACTGTTTTTT
>TRBV2|NA|TRBJ1-3|TRBD1
CASSGQGAPGNTIYF
TGTGCCAGCAGTGGACAGGGGGCGCCGGGAAACACCATATATTTT
>TRBV7-9|once|TRBJ2-5|TRBD1
CASSYRQGETQYF
TGTGCCAGCAGCTACCGACAGGGGGAGACCCAGTACTTC
>TRBV19|NA|TRBJ2-7|TRBD1
CASSGQGLSYEQYF
TGTGCCAGTAGTGGACAGGGATTGTCCTACGAGCAGTACTTC
>TRBV6-1|once|TRBJ2-7|TRBD2
CASSPYRGGQQYF
TGTGCCAGCAGTCCGTACCGGGGGGGGCAGCAGTACTTC
>TRBV27|NA|TRBJ2-7|NA
CASSSPVSYEQYF
TGTGCCAGCTCATCTCCAGTGTCCTACGAGCAGTACTTC
>TRBV30|NA|TRBJ2-7|NA
CAWGPPIGTSYEQYF
TGTGCCTGGGGCCCCCCCATCGGGACTTCCTACGAGCAGTACTTC
>TRBV4-1|few|TRBJ1-5|NA
CASSQRGHSQEPQHF
TGCGCCAGCAGCCAAAGGGGACACTCCCAAGAGCCCCAGCATTTT